Listed below are T cell receptor beta chains from one sample, sequenced in a study. Using its own MiXCR run on the multiplex PCR reads, TCRdb lists one record per CDR3 protein. The table has over a thousand distinct CDR3 sequences, approximately 30% seen once. Sample: memory CD4+ T cells sorted from blood. These receptor sequences come from a female donor with breast cancer. CDR3s include the opening cysteine and the closing phenylalanine or tryptophan. The order of the fields is J gene, V gene, CDR3 length, clone size, D gene, CDR3 DNA, CDR3 protein. A D gene is named only where the DNA matches it firmly. A row's size may be missing; if present it is once, few, many or a size class.

TRBJ1-2 TRBV12-3/TRBV12-4 12 large . TGTGCCAGCAGCCCCAGCCAGATTGGCTACACCTTC CASSPSQIGYTF
TRBJ1-2 TRBV12-3/TRBV12-4 12 large . TGTGCCAGCAGCCATCCTCAGTATGGCTACACCTTC CASSHPQYGYTF
TRBJ1-2 TRBV12-3/TRBV12-4 14 large TRBD1 TGTGCCAGCAGTTTATCGGGACAGGGCTATGGCTACACCTTC CASSLSGQGYGYTF
TRBJ1-2 TRBV12-3/TRBV12-4 15 few TRBD1 TGTGCCAGCAGTACGGGACAGGGTGAACACTATGGCTACACCTTC CASSTGQGEHYGYTF
TRBJ1-2 TRBV12-3/TRBV12-4 14 few TRBD1 TGTGCCAGCAGCATAGACAGGGTCGCCTATGGCTACACCTTC CASSIDRVAYGYTF
TRBJ1-2 TRBV12-3/TRBV12-4 13 large . TGTGCCAGCAGTTTGCAGGGAGACTTGCGCTACACCTTC CASSLQGDLRYTF
TRBJ1-2 TRBV12-3/TRBV12-4 11 large . TGTGCCAGCAGGTTAGGAAGCGGCTACACCTTC CASRLGSGYTF
TRBJ1-2 TRBV12-3/TRBV12-4 15 large TRBD1 TGTGCCAGCAGGAGGGACAGTTTATTGAGCAATGGCTACACCTTC CASRRDSLLSNGYTF
TRBJ1-2 TRBV12-3/TRBV12-4 15 large . TGTGCCAGCAGCCGTACAAGCCGGGATGGGTATGGCTACACCTTC CASSRTSRDGYGYTF
TRBJ1-2 TRBV12-3/TRBV12-4 13 medium-sized TRBD1 TGTGCCAGCAGTTTAAGGACAGGGGATGGCTACACCTTC CASSLRTGDGYTF
TRBJ1-2 TRBV12-3/TRBV12-4 14 medium-sized . TGTGCCAGCAGTTTAACTTCAATTAACTATGGCTACACCTTC CASSLTSINYGYTF
TRBJ1-2 TRBV12-3/TRBV12-4 13 . TRBD1 TGTGCCAGCAGTGAGACAGGGATGGATGGCTACACCTTC CASSETGMDGYTF
TRBJ1-2 TRBV12-3/TRBV12-4 13 . TRBD1 TGTGCCAGCAGCCCCGGGACAGGGCTTGGCTACACCTTC CASSPGTGLGYTF
TRBJ1-2 TRBV12-3/TRBV12-4 14 large TRBD1 TGTGCCAGCAGTTTAAGGGACAGAGACTATGGCTACACCTTC CASSLRDRDYGYTF
TRBJ1-2 TRBV12-3/TRBV12-4 15 few TRBD1 TGTGCCAGCACCGTCGACGGGACAGGGGCCTATGGCTACACCTTC CASTVDGTGAYGYTF
TRBJ1-2 TRBV12-3/TRBV12-4 14 large . TGTGCCAGCAGTCTCCCTCCAGGGAGTAATGGCTACACCTTC CASSLPPGSNGYTF
TRBJ1-2 TRBV12-3/TRBV12-4 11 large . TGTGCCAGCACTTCGTTGGGTGGCTACACCTTC CASTSLGGYTF
TRBJ1-2 TRBV12-3/TRBV12-4 13 . TRBD1 TGTGCCAGCATCCAGGGACAGGGTTTCGGCTACACCTTC CASIQGQGFGYTF
TRBJ1-2 TRBV12-3/TRBV12-4 15 . . TGTGCCAGCAGTTTAGGTTCAGTCTCATACTATGGCTACACCTTC CASSLGSVSYYGYTF
TRBJ1-2 TRBV12-3/TRBV12-4 13 . TRBD1 TGTGCCAGCAGGGTGGGACAGGGCGGCGGCTACACCTTC CASRVGQGGGYTF
TRBJ1-2 TRBV12-3/TRBV12-4 14 once . TGTGCCAGCAGTCCTCGACCCCTCGAGGGAGGCTACACCTTC CASSPRPLEGGYTF
TRBJ1-2 TRBV12-3/TRBV12-4 14 large TRBD1 TGTGCCAGCAGCGGACAGGGTGAACACTATGGCTACACCTTC CASSGQGEHYGYTF
TRBJ1-2 TRBV12-3/TRBV12-4 14 large . TGTGCCAGCACCTATGCGATACCAAACTATGGCTACACCTTC CASTYAIPNYGYTF
TRBJ1-2 TRBV12-3/TRBV12-4 11 once . TGTGCCAGCAGTCTAGTCCATGGCTACACCTTC CASSLVHGYTF
TRBJ1-2 TRBV12-3/TRBV12-4 13 . TRBD1 TGTGCCAGCAGAGGGACAGGGGCAGGCGGCTACACCTTC CASRGTGAGGYTF
TRBJ1-2 TRBV12-3/TRBV12-4 13 large . TGTGCCAGCAATCCGGACGGTTTGGGTGGCTACACCTTC CASNPDGLGGYTF
TRBJ1-2 TRBV12-3/TRBV12-4 12 large . TGTGCCAGCAGGGATACGGGGCTTGGCTACACCTTC CASRDTGLGYTF
TRBJ1-2 TRBV12-3/TRBV12-4 12 large . TGTGCCAGCAGACGCACGGGTTATGGCTACACCTTC CASRRTGYGYTF
TRBJ1-2 TRBV12-3/TRBV12-4 14 medium-sized . TGTGCCAGCAGAGCCCAGGGCCTTCCCTATGGCTACACCTTC CASRAQGLPYGYTF
TRBJ1-2 TRBV12-3/TRBV12-4 12 . . TGTGCCAGCCGTCGGGACCGATATGGCTACACCTTC CASRRDRYGYTF
TRBJ1-2 TRBV12-3/TRBV12-4 13 large . TGTGCCAGCAGCGCCGCCCCGACCCGAGGCTACACCTTC CASSAAPTRGYTF
TRBJ1-2 TRBV12-3/TRBV12-4 13 large . TGTGCCAGCAGTCCGACGGATACCTATGGCTACACCTTC CASSPTDTYGYTF
TRBJ1-2 TRBV12-3/TRBV12-4 15 large . TGTGCCAGCAGTACGACAGGAGTACTTAACTATGGCTACACCTTC CASSTTGVLNYGYTF
TRBJ1-2 TRBV12-3/TRBV12-4 10 large . TGTGCCAGCAGCCGCTATGGCTACACCTTC CASSRYGYTF
TRBJ1-2 TRBV12-3/TRBV12-4 14 medium-sized . TGTGCCAGTGGAACAGGAGGCGATAACTATGGCTACACCTTC CASGTGGDNYGYTF
TRBJ1-2 TRBV12-3/TRBV12-4 15 . . TGTGCCAGCAGTACCAGGGGACGGCGGCACTATGGCTACACCTTC CASSTRGRRHYGYTF
TRBJ1-2 TRBV12-3/TRBV12-4 16 medium-sized . TGTGCCAGCAGGAGACCCGGGGAAGGGGTTAACTATGGCTACACCTTC CASRRPGEGVNYGYTF
TRBJ1-2 TRBV12-3/TRBV12-4 14 . TRBD1 TGTGCCAGCAGTACCGAGACAGGGTTGAGTGGCTACACCTTC CASSTETGLSGYTF
TRBJ1-2 TRBV12-3/TRBV12-4 13 medium-sized . TGTGCCAGCAGCCCGATTATCAGGAGGGGCTACACCTTC CASSPIIRRGYTF
TRBJ1-2 TRBV12-3/TRBV12-4 15 . TRBD1 TGTGCCAGCAGCCCACGGGACAGGGGCGACTATGGCTACACCTTC CASSPRDRGDYGYTF
TRBJ1-2 TRBV12-3/TRBV12-4 12 medium-sized . TGTGCCAGCAGCCGGGCGGTAGGCGGCTACACCTTC CASSRAVGGYTF
TRBJ1-2 TRBV12-3/TRBV12-4 15 medium-sized . TGTGCCAGCAGTTTATCTCCCGGGACAACCTATGGCTACACCTTC CASSLSPGTTYGYTF
TRBJ1-2 TRBV12-3/TRBV12-4 13 . TRBD1 TGTGCCAGCAGTTCTCGACAGGGGAATGGCTACACCTTC CASSSRQGNGYTF
TRBJ1-2 TRBV12-3/TRBV12-4 17 medium-sized . TGTGCCAGCAGTTTAGCCCGACACGGGACCCTTAACTATGGCTACACCTTC CASSLARHGTLNYGYTF
TRBJ1-2 TRBV12-3/TRBV12-4 13 large . TGTGCCAGCAGTTTTGTACCCAGGGATGGCTACACCTTC CASSFVPRDGYTF
TRBJ1-2 TRBV12-3/TRBV12-4 15 large TRBD1 TGTGCCAGCAGGATCGGACAGGGAGAGCACTATGGCTACACCTTC CASRIGQGEHYGYTF
TRBJ1-2 TRBV12-3/TRBV12-4 15 . TRBD1 TGTGCCAGCAGGCAACCGGACAGGGGTCTGTATGGCTACACCTTC CASRQPDRGLYGYTF
TRBJ1-2 TRBV12-3/TRBV12-4 12 . . TGTGCCAGCCGAGGCGGGCCCGATGGCTACACCTTC CASRGGPDGYTF
TRBJ1-2 TRBV12-3/TRBV12-4 13 large . TGTGCCAGCAGCCAACAGGGAAACTATGGCTACACCTTC CASSQQGNYGYTF
TRBJ1-2 TRBV12-3/TRBV12-4 15 large . TGTGCCAGCAGCACGCTCGGACATCTGGGCTATGGCTACACCTTC CASSTLGHLGYGYTF
TRBJ1-2 TRBV12-3/TRBV12-4 14 medium-sized . TGTGCCAGCAGTTTACTCAGAAGGAACTATGGCTACACCTTC CASSLLRRNYGYTF
TRBJ1-2 TRBV12-3/TRBV12-4 16 medium-sized TRBD1 TGTGCCAGCAGCCGGTCCGGGACAGGGAACCGGAATGGCTACACCTTC CASSRSGTGNRNGYTF
TRBJ1-2 TRBV12-3/TRBV12-4 13 large . TGTGCCAGCAGTTTAGGAGATAACTATGGCTACACCTTC CASSLGDNYGYTF
TRBJ1-2 TRBV12-3/TRBV12-4 13 large . TGTGCCAGCAGTAGGGACTTACTATATGGCTACACCTTC CASSRDLLYGYTF